The 4 T cell receptor beta chains given below trace back to one sample, sequenced in a study of chemoradiotherapy in HPV16-positive cancers. This table comes from immunoSEQ multiplex PCR, and its TCRdb copy is limited to in-frame clones, with some not included. The sample yields roughly 16,000 clones, 90% seen once. The source material was blood, sampled from a patient who underwent chemoradiotherapy. The receptors originated from a human donor with HPV-associated anogenital cancer.

This chain uses TRBV6-5 with TRBJ1-1; D is possibly TRBD1 (5 bases). CDR1 and CDR2 from the germline V gene are MNHEY and SVGAGI. V dropped 0 bases and J dropped 1 base, with 6 bases sitting between them. The CDR3 totals 14 residues. The CDR3 loop reads CASSYSGGNTEAFF. The CDR3 bases are TGTGCCAGCAGTTACTCCGGGGGGAACACTGAAGCTTTCTTT.

The J gene is TRBJ2-1, the V gene TRBV2; a weak D match, TRBD1 (5 bases). The V and J ends lost 7 bases and 5 bases respectively, with 12 bases between them. Germline-derived CDR1 and CDR2 are SNHLY and FYNNEI. The CDR3 length is 13 residues. The CDR3 nucleotides are TGTGCCAGCACCGACAGTTCCCACAATGAGCAGTTCTTC. Residues: CASTDSSHNEQFF. The whole variable domain, filled in from reference TRBV2 and TRBJ2-1, reads EPEVTQTPSHQVTQMGQEVILRCVPISNHLYFYWYRQILGQKVEFLVSFYNNEISEKSEIFDDQFSVERPDGSNFTLKIRSTKLEDSAMYFCASTDSSHNEQFFGPGTRLTVL.

The chain joins TRBV5-6 to TRBJ2-3; no clear D. The germline V gene encodes CDR1 SGHDT and CDR2 YYEEEE. The CDR3 runs 15 residues. V gave up 2 bases and J gave up 3 bases, with 13 bases separating them. CDR3 region: CASSFVGMATDTQYF. The CDR3 DNA reads as TGTGCCAGCAGCTTTGTTGGGATGGCAACAGATACGCAGTATTTT.

The chain recombines TRBV27 with TRBJ1-1, with a weak D call TRBD1 (5 bases). V lost 6 bases to trimming and J lost 10 bases, with 21 bases between them. CDR3 size: 14 residues. Germline values: CDR1 MNHEY, CDR2 SMNVEV (reference sequence). The CDR3 reads CASRPGTGLARAFF. The CDR3, as DNA: TGTGCCAGCAGACCTGGGACGGGTCTGGCGCGAGCTTTCTTT.